Shown below are 7 T cell receptor beta chains from a single sample sequenced in a study of T cell changes during pregnancy in multiple sclerosis. The protocol was immunoSEQ multiplex PCR, while the TCRdb copy is restricted to in-frame clones and leaves out a portion. This sample yields 45,000 to 55,000 clones, of which about 90% are seen a single time; approximately 1.4% belongs to the top ten. Specimen: peripheral blood, collected in the first trimester of pregnancy. These TCRs come from a female donor in good health, enrolled as a control in a pregnancy study.

This chain joins TRBV28 and TRBJ2-5; D is unclear. V was trimmed by 3 bases and J by 3 bases, leaving 2 bases between them. The germline CDR1 and CDR2 sequences are MDHEN and SYDVKM. The CDR3 loop spans 11 amino acids. CDR3 region: CASSFEETQYF. As DNA, the CDR3 is TGTGCCAGCAGTTTCGAAGAGACCCAGTACTTC.

The gene calls are TRBV28 and TRBJ1-3; maybe TRBD1 (5 bases). Trimming pared 3 bases from V and 5 bases from J, leaving 14 bases between. The CDR3 covers 15 residues. Per germline, CDR1 MDHEN and CDR2 SYDVKM. The CDR3 sequence: CASSFWSGIRNTIYF. Here the CDR3 DNA reads TGTGCCAGCAGTTTCTGGTCAGGGATAAGAAACACCATATATTTT.

The chain uses TRBV7-3 and TRBJ2-2, with 9 bases matching TRBD2. Germline CDR1 is SGHTA and CDR2 is FQGTGA. V was clipped by 2 bases and J by 5 bases; unmatched bases: 6. This CDR3 spans 16 amino acids. The CDR3 region has the DNA TGTGCCAGCAGCTTATATAGCGGGAGTGGTACCGGGGAGCTGTTTTTT. Translation: CASSLYSGSGTGELFF.

The rearrangement joins TRBV7-9 to TRBJ2-1; 12 bases are shared with TRBD1. The CDR3 runs to 16 residues. Looked up from germline, CDR1 is SEHNR and CDR2 is FQNEAQ (reference sequence). V was clipped by 2 bases and J by 12 bases; unmatched bases: 11. The CDR3 loop is CASSLFGTGGHGGQFF. The CDR3 DNA follows: TGTGCCAGCAGCTTATTTGGGACAGGGGGCCACGGTGGGCAGTTCTTC.

This clone was counted between two and nine times. The chain's CDR3 is CASRRQGVITEAFF. The DNA of the CDR3 is TGTGCCAGCAGGAGACAGGGGGTAATCACTGAAGCTTTCTTT. The gene calls are TRBV6-1 and TRBJ1-1, with 9 positions matching TRBD1. V was pared by 6 bases and J by 4 bases, with 6 bases of the junction left unmatched. This CDR3 is 14 amino acids long. Germline CDR1 and CDR2: MNHNS and SASEGT.

This chain links TRBV29-1 with TRBJ1-1; TRBD1 matches 7 bases. Germline V lookup: CDR1 SQVTM, CDR2 ANQGSEA. The CDR3 runs to 13 residues. The trim removed 7 bases at V and 4 bases at J, leaving 9 bases unmatched. The CDR3 DNA reads as TGCAGCGGGACAGGTTGGGTTGGCACTGAAGCTTTCTTT. It specifies CSGTGWVGTEAFF.

This chain joins TRBV7-3 and TRBJ2-3, with TRBD2 identical over 11 bases. J was trimmed by 4 bases and V by 3 bases; bases with no gene match: 6. Per germline, CDR1 SGHTA and CDR2 FQGTGA. This CDR3 has 16 residues. CDR3 protein: CASSFGPSGGSDTQYF. In DNA form, the CDR3 reads TGTGCCAGCAGCTTCGGTCCTAGCGGGGGGTCAGATACGCAGTATTTT.